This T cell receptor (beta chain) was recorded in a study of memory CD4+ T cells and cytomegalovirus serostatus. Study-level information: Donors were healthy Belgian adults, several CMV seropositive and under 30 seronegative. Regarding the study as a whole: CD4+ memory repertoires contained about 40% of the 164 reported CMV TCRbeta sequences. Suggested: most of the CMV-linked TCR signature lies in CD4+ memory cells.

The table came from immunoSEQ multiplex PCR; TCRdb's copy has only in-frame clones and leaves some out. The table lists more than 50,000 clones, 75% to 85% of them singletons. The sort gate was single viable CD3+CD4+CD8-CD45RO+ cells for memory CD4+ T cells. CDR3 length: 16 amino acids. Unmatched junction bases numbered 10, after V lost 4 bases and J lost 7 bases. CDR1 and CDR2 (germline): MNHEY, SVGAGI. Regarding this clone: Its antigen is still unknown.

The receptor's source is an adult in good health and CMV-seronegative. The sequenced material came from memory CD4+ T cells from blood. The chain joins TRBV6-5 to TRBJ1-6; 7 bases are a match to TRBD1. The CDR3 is CASSSYTGTENSPLHF. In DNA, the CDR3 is TGTGCCAGCAGTTCGTACACCGGGACAGAAAATTCACCCCTCCACTTT.